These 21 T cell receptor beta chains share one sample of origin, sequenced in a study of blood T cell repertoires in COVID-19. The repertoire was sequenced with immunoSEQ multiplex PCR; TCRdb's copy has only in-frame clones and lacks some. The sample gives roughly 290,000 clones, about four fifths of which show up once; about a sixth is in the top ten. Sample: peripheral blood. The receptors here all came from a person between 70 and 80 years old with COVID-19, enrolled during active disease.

The CDR3 bases are TGTGCCTGGAGTAAAACGGGACTAGCGGGGGCCGACATGGCAGATACGCAGTATTTT. Encoded protein: CAWSKTGLAGADMADTQYF. The rearrangement links TRBV30 to TRBJ2-3; TRBD2 aligns across 14 bases. The CDR3 totals 19 residues. Trimming took 2 bases from V and 4 from J; bases not matched to a gene: 14. Germline V gene sequence: CDR1 GTSNPN, CDR2 SVGIG (reference sequence).

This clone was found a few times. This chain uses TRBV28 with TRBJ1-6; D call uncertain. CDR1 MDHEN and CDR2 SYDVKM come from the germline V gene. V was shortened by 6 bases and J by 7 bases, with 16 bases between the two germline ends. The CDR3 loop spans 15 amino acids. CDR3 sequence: CASSRGELQNSPLHF. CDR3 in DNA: TGTGCCAGCAGCCGGGGAGAACTTCAGAATTCACCCCTCCACTTT. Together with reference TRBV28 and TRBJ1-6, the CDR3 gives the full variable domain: DVKVTQSSRYLVKRTGEKVFLECVQDMDHENMFWYRQDPGLGLRLIYFSYDVKMKEKGDIPEGYSVSREKKERFSLILESASTNQTSMYLCASSRGELQNSPLHFGNGTRLTVT.

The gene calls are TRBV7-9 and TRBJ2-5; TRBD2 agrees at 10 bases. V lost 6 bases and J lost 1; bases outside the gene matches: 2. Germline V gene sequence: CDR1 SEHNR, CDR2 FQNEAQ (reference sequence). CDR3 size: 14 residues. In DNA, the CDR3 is TGTGCCAGCAGGAGCGGGGGGGTCCAAGAGACCCAGTACTTC. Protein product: CASRSGGVQETQYF.

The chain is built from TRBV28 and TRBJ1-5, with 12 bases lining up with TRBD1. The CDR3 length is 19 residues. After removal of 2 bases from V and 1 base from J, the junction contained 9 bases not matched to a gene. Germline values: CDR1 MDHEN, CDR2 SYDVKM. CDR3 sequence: CASSLPRDRGLTSNQPQHF. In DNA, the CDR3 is TGTGCCAGCAGTTTACCTCGGGACAGGGGGCTTACAAGCAATCAGCCCCAGCATTTT.

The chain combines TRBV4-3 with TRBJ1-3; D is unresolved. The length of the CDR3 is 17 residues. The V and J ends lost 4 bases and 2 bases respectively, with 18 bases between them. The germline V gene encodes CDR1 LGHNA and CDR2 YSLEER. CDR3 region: CASSPGGGPYTGNTIYF. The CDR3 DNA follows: TGCGCCAGCAGCCCCGGAGGAGGGCCTTATACTGGAAACACCATATATTTT.

CDR3 coding DNA: TGTGCCAGCAGCTTACGGCAGGGGAATGACTATGGCTACACCTTC. It specifies CASSLRQGNDYGYTF. The rearrangement links TRBV7-9 to TRBJ1-2; a weak D match, TRBD1 (6 bases). The ends were cut back, 2 bases at V and 3 bases at J, with 13 bases in the middle. The CDR3 is 15 residues long. The germline V gene encodes CDR1 SEHNR and CDR2 FQNEAQ (reference sequence).

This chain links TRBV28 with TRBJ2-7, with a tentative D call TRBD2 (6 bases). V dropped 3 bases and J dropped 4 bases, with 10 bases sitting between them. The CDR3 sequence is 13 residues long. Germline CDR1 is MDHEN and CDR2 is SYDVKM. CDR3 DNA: TGTGCCAGCAGTTTGCCTGGGACTTACGAGCAGTACTTC. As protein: CASSLPGTYEQYF.

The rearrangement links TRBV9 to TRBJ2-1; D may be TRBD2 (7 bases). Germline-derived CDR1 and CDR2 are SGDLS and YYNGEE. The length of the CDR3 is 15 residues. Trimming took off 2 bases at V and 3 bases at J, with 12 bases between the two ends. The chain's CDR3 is CASSVGGGGYNEQFF. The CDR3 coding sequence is TGTGCCAGCAGCGTCGGGGGAGGGGGCTACAATGAGCAGTTCTTC.

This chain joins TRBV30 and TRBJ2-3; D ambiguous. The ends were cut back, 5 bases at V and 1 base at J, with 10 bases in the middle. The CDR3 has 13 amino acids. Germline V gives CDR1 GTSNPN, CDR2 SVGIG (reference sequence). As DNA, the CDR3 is TGTGCCTGGGCCGTGGCCGGCACAGATACGCAGTATTTT. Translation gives CAWAVAGTDTQYF.

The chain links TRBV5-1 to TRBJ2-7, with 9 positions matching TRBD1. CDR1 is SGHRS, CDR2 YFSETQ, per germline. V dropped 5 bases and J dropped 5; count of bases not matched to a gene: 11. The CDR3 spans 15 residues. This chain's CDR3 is CASSFDGQGLDEQYF. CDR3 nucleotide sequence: TGCGCCAGCAGTTTCGACGGACAGGGGTTAGACGAGCAGTACTTC.

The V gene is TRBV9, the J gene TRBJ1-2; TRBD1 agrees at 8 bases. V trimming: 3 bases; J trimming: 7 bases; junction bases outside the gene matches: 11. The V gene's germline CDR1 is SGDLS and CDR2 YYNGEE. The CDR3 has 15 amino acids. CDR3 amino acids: CASSELTGDSSGYTF. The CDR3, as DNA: TGTGCCAGCAGCGAACTGACAGGGGATTCGTCTGGCTACACCTTC.

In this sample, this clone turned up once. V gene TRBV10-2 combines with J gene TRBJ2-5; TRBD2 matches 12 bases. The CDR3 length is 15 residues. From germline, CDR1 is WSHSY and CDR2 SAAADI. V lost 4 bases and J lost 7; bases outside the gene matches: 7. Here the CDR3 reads CASSAASGGAGTQYF. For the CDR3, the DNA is TGCGCCAGCAGTGCGGCTAGCGGGGGGGCTGGGACCCAGTACTTC.

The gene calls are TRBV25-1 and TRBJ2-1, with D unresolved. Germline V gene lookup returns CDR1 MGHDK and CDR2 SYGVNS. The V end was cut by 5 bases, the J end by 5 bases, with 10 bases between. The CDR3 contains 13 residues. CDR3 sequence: CASSSLANNEQFF. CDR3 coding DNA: TGTGCCAGCAGTTCATTGGCCAACAATGAGCAGTTCTTC.

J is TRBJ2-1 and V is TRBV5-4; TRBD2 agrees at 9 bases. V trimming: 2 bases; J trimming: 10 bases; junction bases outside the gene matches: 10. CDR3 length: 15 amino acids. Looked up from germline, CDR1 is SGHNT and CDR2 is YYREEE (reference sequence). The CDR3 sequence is CASSFGVAGVGEQFF. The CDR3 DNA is TGTGCCAGCAGCTTTGGGGTAGCGGGGGTCGGGGAGCAGTTCTTC.

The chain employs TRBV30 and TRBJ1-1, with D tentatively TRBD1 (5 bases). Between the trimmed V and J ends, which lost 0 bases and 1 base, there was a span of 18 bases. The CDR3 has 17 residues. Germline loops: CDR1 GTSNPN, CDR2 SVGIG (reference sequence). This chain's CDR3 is CAWSVPFFAGPNTEAFF. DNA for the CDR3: TGTGCCTGGAGTGTTCCCTTTTTTGCAGGGCCGAACACTGAAGCTTTCTTT.

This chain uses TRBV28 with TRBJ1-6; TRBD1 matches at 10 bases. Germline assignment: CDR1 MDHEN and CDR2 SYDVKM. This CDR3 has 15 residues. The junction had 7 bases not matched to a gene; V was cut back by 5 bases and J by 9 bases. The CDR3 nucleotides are TGTGCCAGCAGTCAGGGACAGGGGAAGGGTTCACCCCTCCACTTT. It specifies CASSQGQGKGSPLHF.

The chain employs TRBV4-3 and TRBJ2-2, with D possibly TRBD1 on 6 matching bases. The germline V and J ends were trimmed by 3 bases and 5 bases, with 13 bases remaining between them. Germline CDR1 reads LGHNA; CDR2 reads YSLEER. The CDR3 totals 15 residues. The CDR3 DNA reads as TGCGCCAGCAGCCAGAGGGCAGGGGCTACCGGGGAGCTGTTTTTT. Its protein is CASSQRAGATGELFF.

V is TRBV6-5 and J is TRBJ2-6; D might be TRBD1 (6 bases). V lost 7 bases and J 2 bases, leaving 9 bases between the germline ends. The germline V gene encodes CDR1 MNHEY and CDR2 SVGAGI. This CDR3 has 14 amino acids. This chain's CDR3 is CASTRQAGANVLTF. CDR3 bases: TGTGCCAGCACGAGACAGGCTGGGGCCAACGTCCTGACTTTC.

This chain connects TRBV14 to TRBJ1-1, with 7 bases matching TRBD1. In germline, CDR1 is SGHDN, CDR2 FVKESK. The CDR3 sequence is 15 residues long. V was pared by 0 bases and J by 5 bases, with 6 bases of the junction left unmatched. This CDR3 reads CASSQDNNRGTEAFF. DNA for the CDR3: TGTGCCAGCAGCCAAGATAACAACAGGGGAACTGAAGCTTTCTTT. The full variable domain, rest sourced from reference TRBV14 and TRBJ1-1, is EAGVTQFPSHSVIEKGQTVTLRCDPISGHDNLYWYRRVMGKEIKFLLHFVKESKQDESGMPNNRFLAERTGGTYSTLKVQPAELEDSGVYFCASSQDNNRGTEAFFGQGTRLTVV.

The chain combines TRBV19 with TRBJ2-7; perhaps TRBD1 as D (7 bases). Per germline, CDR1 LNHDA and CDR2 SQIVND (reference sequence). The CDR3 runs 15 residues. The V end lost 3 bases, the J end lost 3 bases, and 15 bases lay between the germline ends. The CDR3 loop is CASSISSGGFYEQYF. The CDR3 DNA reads TGTGCCAGTAGTATCTCCTCAGGGGGGTTCTACGAGCAGTACTTC.

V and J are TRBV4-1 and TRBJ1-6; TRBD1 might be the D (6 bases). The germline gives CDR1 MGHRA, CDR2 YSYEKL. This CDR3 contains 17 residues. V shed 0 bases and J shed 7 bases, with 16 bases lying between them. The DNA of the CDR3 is TGCGCCAGCAGCCAAGAAGCTTCCGGGACAAACAATTCACCCCTCCACTTT. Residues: CASSQEASGTNNSPLHF.